Sequencing of this TCR beta chain was carried out in a study of blood T cell repertoires in COVID-19. Study-level information: T cells, B-cell-depleted T cells, or PBMCs provided the cDNA or gDNA that served as material.

A Seattle source enrolled patients during active infection and followed them longitudinally. V was cut by 0 bases and J by 5 bases, with 8 bases left in between. The CDR3 has 13 residues. Germline-derived CDR1 and CDR2 are PRHDT and FYEKMQ (reference sequence). Authors' processing steps: Researchers report that nucleated cell counts were estimated from reference gene primer amplification. Here immunoSEQ multiplex PCR was the method, and the copy in TCRdb shows in-frame clones only, minus some. Clone size and the V and J calls come from that table; the DNA yielded D and trimming. The sample records fewer than 250,000 clones, 86% being singletons.

The sample was peripheral blood. This chain links TRBV13 with TRBJ2-7, with TRBD2 as a possible D gene (6 bases). This clonotype originated in a man in his fifties with COVID-19, enrolled during active disease. This CDR3 reads CASSLGSSDEQYF. In DNA, the CDR3 is TGTGCCAGCAGCTTAGGATCTAGCGACGAGCAGTACTTC. The full variable domain, in which reference TRBV13 and TRBJ2-7 provide the parts outside the CDR3, is AAGVIQSPRHLIKEKRETATLKCYPIPRHDTVYWYQQGPGQDPQFLISFYEKMQSDKGSIPDRFSAQQFSDYHSELNMSSLELGDSALYFCASSLGSSDEQYFGPGTRLTVT.